What follows are 22 T cell receptor beta chains derived from one specimen sequenced in a study of CD8 T cells in ankylosing spondylitis. A single record per CDR3 protein comes from TCRdb applying MiXCR to the 5' RACE reads. The data show some 140,000 distinct CDR3 sequences, roughly an eighth seen once. Sequenced sample: blood, either unsorted or a sorted T cell fraction (not recorded which). The receptors shown here come from a female donor with ankylosing spondylitis or in good health (not recorded which).

The sample holds many counts of this clonotype. The chain joins TRBV27 to TRBJ2-4, with TRBD2 matching 9 bases. Trimming removed 2 bases from V and 15 bases from J; junction bases left unmatched: 8. This CDR3 is 13 amino acids long. In germline, CDR1 is MNHEY, CDR2 SMNVEV (reference sequence). CDR3 DNA sequence: TGTGCCAGCAGTTTAGGTGCTAGCGGGATGCCGTACTTC. This sequence encodes CASSLGASGMPYF.

This clonotype was counted at least ten times. The V call is TRBV20-1, the J call TRBJ2-1; D might be TRBD2 (5 bases). The V end lost 0 bases, the J end lost 12 bases, and 15 bases lay between the germline ends. The CDR3 runs 13 residues. Germline V gene data show CDR1 as DFQATT and CDR2 as SNEGSKA (reference sequence). This CDR3 is CSARDRGSGGQFF. CDR3 bases: TGCAGTGCTAGAGATCGAGGCTCTGGAGGGCAGTTCTTC.

This clonotype appeared many times. The chain is built from TRBV11-2 and TRBJ1-2; tentative D call: TRBD1 (5 bases). The CDR3 loop spans 13 amino acids. The germline V gene has CDR1 SGHAT and CDR2 FQNNGV. V was shortened by 5 bases and J by 2 bases, with 9 bases between the two germline ends. CDR3: CASSLGVNYGYTF. The CDR3 DNA reads as TGTGCCAGCAGCCTGGGGGTGAACTATGGCTACACCTTC.

In its sample, this clonotype was seen many times. This rearrangement joins TRBV12-3 or TRBV12-4 to TRBJ1-1; weak D call: TRBD1 (5 bases). The CDR3 loop spans 13 amino acids. Deletions cut 10 bases from V and 1 base from J, with 13 bases between. The CDR3 is CATTGLRNTEAFF. DNA of the CDR3: TGTGCCACCACGGGACTCAGGAACACTGAAGCTTTCTTT.

This clonotype was detected many times. The V and J genes are TRBV2 and TRBJ2-5; 9 nucleotides match TRBD2. CDR1 SNHLY and CDR2 FYNNEI come from the germline V gene. V lost 6 bases and J lost 5; bases outside the gene matches: 16. The CDR3 contains 17 residues. The CDR3 DNA sequence: TGTGCCAGCAGAGCTCTAGCGGGAAGTTTTCGGATCGAGACCCAGTACTTC. The encoded protein is CASRALAGSFRIETQYF.

This clonotype was seen repeatedly, ten times or more. The chain couples TRBV14 to TRBJ1-3; D ambiguous. CDR3 length equals 15 residues. The germline CDR1 and CDR2 sequences are SGHDN and FVKESK. The V and J ends lost 2 bases and 0 bases respectively, with 8 bases between them. In DNA, the CDR3 is TGTGCCAGCAGCCAAAACCGCTTCTCTGGAAACACCATATATTTT. As protein: CASSQNRFSGNTIYF.

This clonotype has a count of ten or more. This sequence joins TRBV18 and TRBJ1-4; 8 bases are shared with TRBD1. V lost 2 bases and J lost 5; bases outside the gene matches: 7. Germline loops: CDR1 KGHSH, CDR2 LQKENI. This CDR3 has 16 amino acids. The CDR3 region has the DNA TGTGCCAGCTCACCAAGGGACAGGCGCGACAATGAAAAACTGTTTTTT. Encoded protein: CASSPRDRRDNEKLFF. Using reference TRBV18 and TRBJ1-4 for the parts outside the CDR3, the full variable domain is NAGVMQNPRHLVRRRGQEARLRCSPMKGHSHVYWYRQLPEEGLKFMVYLQKENIIDESGMPKERFSAEFPKEGPSILRIQQVVRGDSAAYFCASSPRDRRDNEKLFFGSGTQLSVL.

This chain connects TRBV29-1 to TRBJ2-4; D gene uncertain. Trimming shortened V by 7 bases and J by 1 base, and 17 bases separated the two germline ends. The length of the CDR3 is 15 residues. Germline assignment: CDR1 SQVTM and CDR2 ANQGSEA. The DNA of the CDR3 is TGCAGCGCGTTAGACACCCGGCGGGCCAAAAACATTCAGTACTTC. Its translation is CSALDTRRAKNIQYF.

This clonotype has ten or more counts. The gene calls are TRBV5-5 and TRBJ1-5; no definite D call. CDR3 length equals 15 residues. The germline V gene has CDR1 SGHKS and CDR2 YYEKEE (reference sequence). The V and J ends lost 0 bases and 6 bases respectively, with 13 bases between them. Here the CDR3 reads CASSLGGGVAQPQHF. The CDR3 DNA reads TGTGCCAGCAGCTTGGGTGGCGGGGTGGCTCAGCCCCAGCATTTT.

There are a few counts of this clonotype. The chain combines TRBV2 with TRBJ2-2, with unresolved D. CDR3 length: 14 residues. V was trimmed by 4 bases and J by 2 bases, leaving 8 bases between them. The germline V gene encodes CDR1 SNHLY and CDR2 FYNNEI. CDR3 nucleotide sequence: TGTGCCAGCAGTGTGTCCAGCAACACCGGGGAGCTGTTTTTT. This encodes CASSVSSNTGELFF.

This clonotype was seen at least ten times. The chain carries TRBV3-1 and TRBJ1-6; D unclear. Germline V gene data show CDR1 as LGHDT and CDR2 as YNNKEL (reference sequence). This CDR3 spans 15 amino acids. V was cut by 1 base and J by 4 bases, with 8 bases left in between. CDR3 in amino acids: CASSQGYSYNSPLHF. The CDR3 region has the DNA TGTGCCAGCAGCCAAGGTTACAGTTATAATTCACCCCTCCACTTT.

The chain uses TRBV13 and TRBJ2-6, with D perhaps matching TRBD2 (6 bases). V gave up 5 bases and J gave up 0 bases, with 11 bases separating them. The length of the CDR3 is 16 residues. Germline values: CDR1 PRHDT, CDR2 FYEKMQ (reference sequence). CDR3 coding DNA: TGTGCCAGCAGCCGCCGGGGGAACTCTGGGGCCAACGTCCTGACTTTC. This encodes CASSRRGNSGANVLTF.

The rearrangement uses TRBV30 and TRBJ2-3; D unclear. CDR1 and CDR2 (germline): GTSNPN, SVGIG (reference sequence). CDR3 length equals 12 residues. V shed 7 bases and J shed 6 bases, with 14 bases lying between them. The DNA of the CDR3 is TGTGCCTTGGCAAGAGTAACGGATACGCAGTATTTT. Translation: CALARVTDTQYF.

This clonotype was detected ten times or more. CDR3 amino acids: CSATKPGSGWNEQFF. The CDR3 DNA reads TGCAGTGCTACCAAACCCGGGAGTGGGTGGAATGAGCAGTTCTTC. The chain employs TRBV20-1 and TRBJ2-1; tentatively, D is TRBD2 (6 bases). This CDR3 is 15 amino acids long. Trimming cost V 4 bases and J 7 bases, with 20 bases left between them. Looked up from germline, CDR1 is DFQATT and CDR2 is SNEGSKA (reference sequence).

Turning to this clonotype: A clone one base away is much larger, so this may be a read error. The DNA of the CDR3 is TGCGTCAGCAGCTTGGAAGGGCAGTCGAGGACCCAGTACTTC. Protein: CVSSLEGQSRTQYF. The chain recombines TRBV5-1 with TRBJ2-5, with D uncertain. Germline assignment: CDR1 SGHRS and CDR2 YFSETQ. The CDR3 has 14 amino acids.

The chain is built from TRBV25-1 and TRBJ2-1, with D hard to call. The ends were cut back, 1 base at V and 0 bases at J, with 7 bases in the middle. The CDR3 spans 15 residues. Germline V gene data show CDR1 as MGHDK and CDR2 as SYGVNS. CDR3 region: CASSELSASYNEQFF. The CDR3, as DNA: TGTGCCAGCAGTGAATTGTCAGCCTCCTACAATGAGCAGTTCTTC.

This clonotype was observed many times. The chain is built from TRBV2 and TRBJ2-5; perhaps TRBD2 as D (6 bases). The V and J ends lost 3 bases and 5 bases respectively, with 10 bases between them. Germline V gene sequence: CDR1 SNHLY, CDR2 FYNNEI. The CDR3 has 13 amino acids. In DNA, the CDR3 is TGTGCCAGCAGTGACCCTAGCGTGGAGACCCAGTACTTC. Translated, it gives CASSDPSVETQYF.

The gene calls are TRBV7-2 and TRBJ2-1; no clear D gene. Germline V lookup: CDR1 SGHTA, CDR2 FQGNSA. Trimming removed 2 bases from V and 16 bases from J, with 21 bases in between. The CDR3 consists of 14 residues. The CDR3 DNA sequence: TGTGCCAGCAGCTTAATAACAGATCAGCCACCTTCTTTCTTC. Protein sequence: CASSLITDQPPSFF.

This clonotype was seen a few times. The V call is TRBV20-1, the J call TRBJ2-5, with 10 positions matching TRBD2. The CDR3 covers 15 residues. Germline CDR1 and CDR2: DFQATT and SNEGSKA (reference sequence). V dropped 6 bases and J dropped 3; count of bases not matched to a gene: 10. The CDR3 protein is CSAAQRGLAKETQYF. The DNA for the CDR3 is TGCAGTGCCGCACAGCGGGGACTAGCGAAAGAGACCCAGTACTTC.

In this sample, this clonotype turned up many times. The chain combines TRBV7-8 with TRBJ1-1; 8 positions match TRBD1. V dropped 5 bases and J dropped 4; count of bases not matched to a gene: 9. The CDR3 spans 15 residues. The germline gives CDR1 SGHVS, CDR2 FQNEAQ. CDR3 residues: CASSRRGTGGTEAFF. The CDR3 nucleotides read TGTGCCAGCAGCAGGCGAGGGACAGGTGGCACTGAAGCTTTCTTT.

This clonotype was seen ten or more times. V usage is TRBV5-1 and J usage is TRBJ1-4; D remains ambiguous. This CDR3 has 13 amino acids. V shed 2 bases and J shed 5 bases, with 7 bases lying between them. Germline CDR1 SGHRS, CDR2 YFSETQ. CDR3 sequence: CASSFGGNEKLFF. The CDR3, as DNA: TGCGCCAGCAGCTTTGGTGGAAATGAAAAACTGTTTTTT.

The rearrangement uses TRBV27 and TRBJ1-2; tentative D call: TRBD1 (5 bases). Trimming pared 5 bases from V and 0 bases from J, leaving 10 bases between. The germline gives CDR1 MNHEY, CDR2 SMNVEV (reference sequence). The CDR3 covers 14 residues. The chain's CDR3 is CASSRTPANYGYTF. The CDR3 coding sequence is TGTGCCAGCAGTCGGACACCCGCTAACTATGGCTACACCTTC.